One T cell receptor (beta chain) is described in this entry. This sample stems from a study of blood T cell repertoires in COVID-19. The data were produced by immunoSEQ multiplex PCR, yet TCRdb's version contains in-frame clones alone and is incomplete. The sample contains some 74,000 clones, approximately 83% of which appear only once. The length of the CDR3 is 14 residues. Germline CDR1 MNHEY, CDR2 SMNVEV (reference sequence). V lost 3 bases and J lost 1; bases outside the gene matches: 1. The rearrangement uses TRBV27 and TRBJ2-5; 8 bases are a match to TRBD2. Input material: peripheral blood. This receptor was obtained from a man aged 80 or over with acute or convalescent COVID-19. The CDR3 nucleotides are TGTGCCAGCAGTTTCACTAGCGGCCAAGAGACCCAGTACTTC. It translates to CASSFTSGQETQYF.